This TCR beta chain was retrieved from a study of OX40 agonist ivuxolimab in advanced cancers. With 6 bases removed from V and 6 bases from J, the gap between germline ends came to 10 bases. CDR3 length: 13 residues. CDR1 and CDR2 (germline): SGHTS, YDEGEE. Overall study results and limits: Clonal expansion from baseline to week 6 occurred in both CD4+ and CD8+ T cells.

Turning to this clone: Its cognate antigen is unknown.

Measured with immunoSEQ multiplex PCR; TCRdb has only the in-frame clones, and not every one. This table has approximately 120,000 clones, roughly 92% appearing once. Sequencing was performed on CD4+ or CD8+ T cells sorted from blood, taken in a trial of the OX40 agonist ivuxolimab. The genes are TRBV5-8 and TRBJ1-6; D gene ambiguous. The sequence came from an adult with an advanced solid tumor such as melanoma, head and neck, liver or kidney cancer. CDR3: CASIQVVNSPLHF. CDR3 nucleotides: TGTGCCAGCATTCAAGTCGTTAATTCACCCCTCCACTTT. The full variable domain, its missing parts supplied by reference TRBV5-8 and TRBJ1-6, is EAGVTQSPTHLIKTRGQQATLRCSPISGHTSVYWYQQALGLGLQFLLWYDEGEERNRGNFPPRFSGRQFPNYSSELNVNALELEDSALYLCASIQVVNSPLHFGNGTRLTVT.